The 23 T cell receptor beta chains given below trace back to one sample, sequenced in a study of blood T cell repertoires in COVID-19. TCRdb's table, derived via immunoSEQ multiplex PCR, lists solely in-frame clones and lacks some. This sample has about 270,000 clones, with 87% found just once. The sample consisted of peripheral blood. Source of these receptors: a woman in her fifties or sixties with acute or convalescent COVID-19.

The V and J genes are TRBV2 and TRBJ1-6; TRBD1 might be the D (6 bases). Deletions cut 8 bases from V and 9 bases from J, with 14 bases between. CDR1 SNHLY and CDR2 FYNNEI come from the germline V gene. The CDR3 contains 13 residues. For the CDR3, the DNA is TGTGCCAGCGAAGTGGGACAATTTTCACCCCTCCACTTT. Translated, it gives CASEVGQFSPLHF.

The rearrangement links TRBV4-1 to TRBJ2-7, with 7 bases fitting TRBD2. The CDR3 has 14 residues. The V segment lost 0 bases and the J segment 3 bases; nucleotides outside the gene matches: 2. Germline lookup yields CDR1 MGHRA and CDR2 YSYEKL. CDR3 amino acids: CASSQDQRGYEQYF. The CDR3 DNA reads TGCGCCAGCAGCCAAGATCAGCGGGGCTACGAGCAGTACTTC.

This sequence joins TRBV7-2 and TRBJ2-2; maybe TRBD2 (5 bases). Deletions cut 6 bases from V and 7 bases from J, with 9 bases between. The CDR3 totals 12 residues. Germline lookup yields CDR1 SGHTA and CDR2 FQGNSA. This CDR3 reads CASSHGGGELFF. The CDR3, as DNA: TGTGCCAGCAGTCACGGAGGCGGGGAGCTGTTTTTT.

This chain joins TRBV19 and TRBJ1-1, with D unresolved. Trimming shortened V by 3 bases and J by 1 base, and 9 bases separated the two germline ends. CDR1 is LNHDA and CDR2 is SQIVND in the germline V gene (reference sequence). The CDR3 spans 14 residues. CDR3 loop: CASSIHKPNTEAFF. CDR3 sequence (DNA): TGTGCCAGTAGTATTCACAAACCGAACACTGAAGCTTTCTTT.

The chain carries TRBV29-1 and TRBJ2-1; possible D gene TRBD2, 6 bases. CDR1 is SQVTM, CDR2 ANQGSEA, per germline. CDR3 length: 10 residues. V was clipped by 7 bases and J by 13 bases, with 14 bases between them. The CDR3 coding sequence is TGCAGCGGACTAGATAATAAACAGTTCTTC. Protein product: CSGLDNKQFF.

This sequence joins TRBV28 and TRBJ1-1, with TRBD1 matching 7 bases. The V segment lost 4 bases and the J segment 1 base; nucleotides outside the gene matches: 12. The CDR3 spans 17 residues. Germline CDR1 reads MDHEN; CDR2 reads SYDVKM. The CDR3 sequence is CASSSLRADRWNTEAFF. The CDR3 DNA reads as TGTGCCAGCAGTTCCCTTAGAGCGGACAGGTGGAACACTGAAGCTTTCTTT.

The chain carries TRBV27 and TRBJ1-2; TRBD1 might be the D (5 bases). Germline loops: CDR1 MNHEY, CDR2 SMNVEV (reference sequence). V lost 3 bases to trimming and J lost 0 bases, with 8 bases between them. This CDR3 has 14 residues. The CDR3 protein is CASSLTASNYGYTF. The CDR3 DNA reads as TGTGCCAGCAGTTTGACAGCCTCTAACTATGGCTACACCTTC.

The genes are TRBV3-1 (or the pseudogene TRBV3-2) and TRBJ2-3, with TRBD2 matching over 10 bases. The germline gives CDR1 LGHDT, CDR2 YNNKEL (reference sequence). The CDR3 runs to 17 residues. With 1 base clipped from V and 1 base from J, the junction kept 5 bases outside the gene matches. The CDR3 nucleotides read TGTGCCAGCAGCCAAGGGGTAGCGGGAGGAGGCACAGATACGCAGTATTTT. Residues: CASSQGVAGGGTDTQYF.

CDR3 sequence (DNA): TGCGCCAGCAGCTTGGTCCAGGTGACCGGGGAGCTGTTTTTT. This sequence encodes CASSLVQVTGELFF. V is TRBV5-1 and J is TRBJ2-2; D ambiguous. Germline CDR1 and CDR2: SGHRS and YFSETQ. Trimming took off 0 bases at V and 5 bases at J, with 8 bases between the two ends. The CDR3 has 14 residues. The full variable domain, with the rest looked up from reference TRBV5-1 and TRBJ2-2, is KAGVTQTPRYLIKTRGQQVTLSCSPISGHRSVSWYQQTPGQGLQFLFEYFSETQRNKGNFPGRFSGRQFSNSRSEMNVSTLELGDSALYLCASSLVQVTGELFFGEGSRLTVL.

This sequence joins TRBV7-2 and TRBJ2-1, with TRBD2 matching over 9 bases. Germline V gene data show CDR1 as SGHTA and CDR2 as FQGNSA. The CDR3 has 15 residues. Losses at the gene ends were 4 bases for V and 9 bases for J; bases not matched to a gene: 10. CDR3: CASSSYSGRGGEQFF. CDR3 nucleotide sequence: TGTGCCAGCAGCTCCTATAGCGGGAGAGGCGGTGAGCAGTTCTTC.

This clone was recorded a few times. The chain recombines TRBV27 with TRBJ2-3, with 12 bases fitting TRBD2. CDR3 length: 17 amino acids. The V gene's germline CDR1 is MNHEY and CDR2 SMNVEV (reference sequence). Losses at the gene ends were 2 bases for V and 3 bases for J; bases not matched to a gene: 6. The CDR3 spells CASSLGLAGQTTDTQYF. The CDR3 bases are TGTGCCAGCAGTTTAGGACTAGCGGGGCAGACGACAGATACGCAGTATTTT.

V usage is TRBV7-8 and J usage is TRBJ1-4, with a possible D match to TRBD1 (5 bases). V was shortened by 8 bases and J by 2 bases, with 15 bases between the two germline ends. CDR1 and CDR2 from the germline V gene are SGHVS and FQNEAQ. The length of the CDR3 is 15 residues. CDR3 sequence: CASGESGVTNEKLFF. CDR3 in DNA: TGTGCCAGCGGAGAATCGGGGGTGACTAATGAAAAACTGTTTTTT.

The V gene is TRBV15, the J gene TRBJ1-6, with 8 bases fitting TRBD1. Losses at the gene ends were 5 bases for V and 8 bases for J; bases not matched to a gene: 8. CDR1 and CDR2 from the germline V gene are LNHNV and YYDKDF (reference sequence). The CDR3 has 15 amino acids. The CDR3: CATSLDRGWDSPLHF. The CDR3 DNA reads TGTGCCACCAGCCTAGACAGGGGATGGGATTCACCCCTCCACTTT.

The gene calls are TRBV5-6 and TRBJ1-2, with D maybe TRBD1 (5 bases). Trimming removed 3 bases at V and 4 bases at J, with 13 bases between. CDR1 is SGHDT and CDR2 is YYEEEE in the germline V gene. The length of the CDR3 is 14 residues. CDR3 in DNA: TGTGCCAGCAGCTCCCCCGACAGCTCCTATGGCTACACCTTC. This gives the protein CASSSPDSSYGYTF.

J is TRBJ2-3 and V is TRBV24-1, with TRBD2 as a possible D gene (6 bases). From germline, CDR1 is KGHDR and CDR2 SFDVKD. V lost 1 base and J 6 bases, leaving 13 bases between the germline ends. The CDR3 length is 15 residues. CDR3: CATSDFWRDSDTQYF. CDR3 DNA sequence: TGTGCCACCAGTGATTTTTGGCGGGATTCGGATACGCAGTATTTT.

The CDR3 region has the DNA TGTGCCAGCAGTTACTCTGGCGGGAGGAGCTCCTACGAGCAGTACTTC. Its translation is CASSYSGGRSSYEQYF. V and J are TRBV6-5 and TRBJ2-7; the match to TRBD2 covers 8 bases. CDR1 is MNHEY and CDR2 is SVGAGI in the germline V gene. Trimming removed 0 bases from V and 0 bases from J; junction bases left unmatched: 4. The CDR3 runs to 16 residues.

This clone was seen just once. The V and J genes are TRBV12-3 or TRBV12-4 and TRBJ2-1; D is uncertain. This CDR3 has 13 residues. V dropped 4 bases and J dropped 0 bases, with 4 bases sitting between them. CDR3 bases: TGTGCCAGCAGTTCCTACTCCTACAATGAGCAGTTCTTC. Translating it yields CASSSYSYNEQFF.

V and J are TRBV12-3 or TRBV12-4 and TRBJ1-5, with TRBD1 matching 8 bases. The length of the CDR3 is 12 residues. The junction had 2 bases not matched to a gene; V was cut back by 7 bases and J by 6 bases. The CDR3 sequence: CASNQGAQPQHF. The CDR3 DNA reads TGTGCCAGCAACCAGGGGGCTCAGCCCCAGCATTTT.

In its sample, this clone was seen once. The rearrangement links TRBV25-1 to TRBJ1-4; TRBD1 matches at 7 bases. The V segment lost 3 bases and the J segment 5 bases; nucleotides outside the gene matches: 9. Germline V CDR1 and CDR2: MGHDK, SYGVNS. The CDR3 runs to 16 residues. The CDR3 DNA reads as TGTGCCAGCAGTGAGCGTATTGGGACAGTAAATGAAAAACTGTTTTTT. This encodes CASSERIGTVNEKLFF.

The chain joins TRBV28 to TRBJ2-7; 11 bases map to TRBD1. The CDR3 runs 15 residues. Losses at the gene ends were 7 bases for V and 4 bases for J; bases not matched to a gene: 9. Germline V CDR1 and CDR2: MDHEN, SYDVKM. The CDR3 protein is CASTMDGTGGYEQYF. The CDR3 region has the DNA TGTGCCAGCACCATGGACGGGACAGGGGGTTACGAGCAGTACTTC.

V is TRBV11-3 and J is TRBJ2-6, with D perhaps TRBD2 (6 bases). CDR3 length equals 15 residues. Trimming removed 1 base from V and 2 bases from J, with 6 bases in between. Germline values: CDR1 SGHNT, CDR2 YENEEA. Written as DNA, the CDR3 is TGTGCCAGCAGCTTAGGGGGGGCTGGGGCCAACGTCCTGACTTTC. Amino acid sequence: CASSLGGAGANVLTF. Based on the CDR3 plus reference TRBV11-3 and TRBJ2-6, the full variable domain is EAGVVQSPRYKIIEKKQPVAFWCNPISGHNTLYWYLQNLGQGPELLIRYENEEAVDDSQLPKDRFSAERLKGVDSTLKIQPAELGDSAVYLCASSLGGAGANVLTFGAGSRLTVL.

The chain links TRBV7-9 to TRBJ2-3; 13 bases align to TRBD2. CDR1 is SEHNR and CDR2 is FQNEAQ in the germline V gene (reference sequence). The length of the CDR3 is 16 residues. With V trimmed by 5 bases and J by 1 base, 3 bases remained unmatched. CDR3 coding DNA: TGTGCCAGCAGCCCCGGACTAGCGGGGGGCACAGATACGCAGTATTTT. This gives the protein CASSPGLAGGTDTQYF.

The V gene is TRBV10-3, the J gene TRBJ2-5, with D possibly matching TRBD2 (6 bases). V shed 8 bases and J shed 4 bases, with 11 bases lying between them. The CDR3 loop spans 12 amino acids. The germline gives CDR1 ENHRY, CDR2 SYGVKD. The DNA of the CDR3 is TGTGCCATCTCCCGGGGGAGAGAGACCCAGTACTTC. It is translated as CAISRGRETQYF.